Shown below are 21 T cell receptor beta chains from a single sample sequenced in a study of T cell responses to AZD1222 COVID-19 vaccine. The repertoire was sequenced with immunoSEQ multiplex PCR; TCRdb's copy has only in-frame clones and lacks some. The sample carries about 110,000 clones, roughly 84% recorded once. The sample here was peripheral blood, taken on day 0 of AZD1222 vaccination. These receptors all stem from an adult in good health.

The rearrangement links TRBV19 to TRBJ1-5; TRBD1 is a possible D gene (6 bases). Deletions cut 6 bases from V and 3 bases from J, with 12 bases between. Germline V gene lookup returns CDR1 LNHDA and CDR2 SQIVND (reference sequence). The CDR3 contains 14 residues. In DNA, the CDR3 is TGTGCCAGTAGCGTGGACAGCCTCAATCAGCCCCAGCATTTT. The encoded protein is CASSVDSLNQPQHF.

Here the CDR3 DNA reads TGCGCCAGCAGCCCGTACGGGGGGACGGGCAATCAGCCCCAGCATTTT. Translation: CASSPYGGTGNQPQHF. The chain is built from TRBV5-1 and TRBJ1-5, with a tentative D call TRBD1 (5 bases). V was clipped by 4 bases and J by 2 bases, with 16 bases between them. The CDR3 has 16 amino acids. The germline gives CDR1 SGHRS, CDR2 YFSETQ.

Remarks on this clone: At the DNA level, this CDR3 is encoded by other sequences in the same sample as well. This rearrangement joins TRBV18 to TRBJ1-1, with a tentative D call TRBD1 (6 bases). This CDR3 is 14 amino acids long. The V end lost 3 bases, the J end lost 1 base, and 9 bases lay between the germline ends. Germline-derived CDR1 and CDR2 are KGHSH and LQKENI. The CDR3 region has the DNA TGTGCCAGCTCACCTTCAGGGGAGAACACTGAAGCTTTCTTT. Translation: CASSPSGENTEAFF.

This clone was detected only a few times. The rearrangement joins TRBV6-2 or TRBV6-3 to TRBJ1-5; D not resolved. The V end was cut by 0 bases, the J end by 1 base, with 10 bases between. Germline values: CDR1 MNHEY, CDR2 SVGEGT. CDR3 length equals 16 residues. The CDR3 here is CASSYSGIQSNQPQHF. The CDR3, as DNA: TGTGCCAGCAGTTACTCTGGGATCCAGAGCAATCAGCCCCAGCATTTT.

CDR3 region: CASSPDSGGAPDTQYF. In nucleotides, the CDR3 is TGCGCCAGCAGCCCCGATAGCGGGGGGGCCCCAGATACGCAGTATTTT. The chain combines TRBV5-1 with TRBJ2-3; 11 bases fit TRBD2. The CDR3 contains 16 residues. Germline loops: CDR1 SGHRS, CDR2 YFSETQ. V trimming: 4 bases; J trimming: 4 bases; junction bases outside the gene matches: 8.

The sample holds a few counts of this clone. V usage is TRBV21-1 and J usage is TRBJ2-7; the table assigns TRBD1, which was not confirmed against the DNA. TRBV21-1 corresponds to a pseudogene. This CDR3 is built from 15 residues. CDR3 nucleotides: TGTGCCAGAGTGAGGGGGCTCCGGGCGTATGACGAGCAGTACGTC. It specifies CARVRGLRAYDEQYV.

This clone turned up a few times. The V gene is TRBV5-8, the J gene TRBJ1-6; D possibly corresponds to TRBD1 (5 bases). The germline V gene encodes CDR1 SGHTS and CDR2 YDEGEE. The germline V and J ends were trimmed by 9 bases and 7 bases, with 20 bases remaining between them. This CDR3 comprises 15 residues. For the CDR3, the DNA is TGTGCCACTCTCCCTGGGGTCCGGGGGAATTCACCCCTCCACTTT. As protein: CATLPGVRGNSPLHF.

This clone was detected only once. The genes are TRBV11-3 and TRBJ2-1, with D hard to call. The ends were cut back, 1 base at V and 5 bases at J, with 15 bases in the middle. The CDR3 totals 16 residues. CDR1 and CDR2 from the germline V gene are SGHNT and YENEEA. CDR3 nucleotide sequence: TGTGCCAGCAGCTTAGGAAGGGCGCCCCGAGACAATGAGCAGTTCTTC. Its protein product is CASSLGRAPRDNEQFF.

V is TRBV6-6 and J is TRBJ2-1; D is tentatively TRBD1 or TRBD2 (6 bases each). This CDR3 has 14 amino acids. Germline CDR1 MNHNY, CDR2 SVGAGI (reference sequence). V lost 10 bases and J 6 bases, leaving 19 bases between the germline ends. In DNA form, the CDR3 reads TGTGCCACCCTTGAGGGGGGCCGTCGCAATGAGCAGTTCTTC. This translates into CATLEGGRRNEQFF.

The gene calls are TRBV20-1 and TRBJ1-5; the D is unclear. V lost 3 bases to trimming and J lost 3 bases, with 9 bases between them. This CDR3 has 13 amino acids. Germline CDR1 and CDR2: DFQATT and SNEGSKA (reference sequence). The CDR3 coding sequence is TGCAGTGCTAGTAGCCAGCACAATCAGCCCCAGCATTTT. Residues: CSASSQHNQPQHF.

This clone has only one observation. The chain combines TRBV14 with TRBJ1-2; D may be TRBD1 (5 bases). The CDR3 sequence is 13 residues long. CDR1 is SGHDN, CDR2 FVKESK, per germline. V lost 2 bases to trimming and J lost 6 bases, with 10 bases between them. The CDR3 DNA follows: TGTGCCAGCAGCCAACAGGGCTCTCATGGCTACACCTTC. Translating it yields CASSQQGSHGYTF.

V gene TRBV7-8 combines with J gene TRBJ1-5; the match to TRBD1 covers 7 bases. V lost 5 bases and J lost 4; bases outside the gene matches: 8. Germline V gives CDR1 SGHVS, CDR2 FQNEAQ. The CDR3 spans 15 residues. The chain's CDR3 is CASSPAGGGNQPQHF. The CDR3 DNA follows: TGTGCCAGCAGCCCGGCAGGGGGGGGAAATCAGCCCCAGCATTTT.

In nucleotides, the CDR3 is TGTGCCAGCAGCCCTACGGGGGGAAACACCATATATTTT. Protein: CASSPTGGNTIYF. The V gene is TRBV9, the J gene TRBJ1-3; D is uncertain. Germline values: CDR1 SGDLS, CDR2 YYNGEE. The germline V and J ends were trimmed by 4 bases and 4 bases, with 9 bases remaining between them. The CDR3 sequence is 13 residues long.

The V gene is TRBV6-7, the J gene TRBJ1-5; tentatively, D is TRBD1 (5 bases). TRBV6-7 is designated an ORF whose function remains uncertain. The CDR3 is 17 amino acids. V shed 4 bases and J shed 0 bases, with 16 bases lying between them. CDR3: CASSSPRDPASNQPQHF. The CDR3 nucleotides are TGTGCCAGCAGTTCGCCCAGGGACCCAGCTAGCAATCAGCCCCAGCATTTT.

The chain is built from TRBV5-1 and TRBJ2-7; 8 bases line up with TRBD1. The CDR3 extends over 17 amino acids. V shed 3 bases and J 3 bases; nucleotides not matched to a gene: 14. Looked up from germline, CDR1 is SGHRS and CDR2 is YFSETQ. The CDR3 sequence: CASSWAKRQGRFYEQYV. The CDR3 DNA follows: TGCGCCAGCAGCTGGGCAAAACGACAGGGGCGATTCTACGAGCAGTACGTC.

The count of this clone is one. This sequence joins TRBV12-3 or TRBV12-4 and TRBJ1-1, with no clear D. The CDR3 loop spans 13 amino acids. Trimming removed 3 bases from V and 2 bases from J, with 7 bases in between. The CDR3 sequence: CASSLVENTEAFF. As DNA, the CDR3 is TGTGCCAGCAGTTTGGTGGAAAACACTGAAGCTTTCTTT.

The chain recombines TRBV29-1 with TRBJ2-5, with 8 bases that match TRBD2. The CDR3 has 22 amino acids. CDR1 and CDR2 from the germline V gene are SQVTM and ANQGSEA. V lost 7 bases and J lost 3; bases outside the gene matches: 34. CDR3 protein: CSGTKTKAGVSRAGEPKETQYF. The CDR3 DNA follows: TGCAGCGGGACGAAAACGAAGGCTGGGGTGTCAAGAGCGGGGGAACCTAAAGAGACCCAGTACTTC.

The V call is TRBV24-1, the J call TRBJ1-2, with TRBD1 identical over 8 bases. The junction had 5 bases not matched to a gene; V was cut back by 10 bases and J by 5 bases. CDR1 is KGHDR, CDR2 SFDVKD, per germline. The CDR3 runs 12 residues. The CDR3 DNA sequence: TGTGCCACACAACAGGGGGATTATGGCTACACCTTC. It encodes CATQQGDYGYTF.

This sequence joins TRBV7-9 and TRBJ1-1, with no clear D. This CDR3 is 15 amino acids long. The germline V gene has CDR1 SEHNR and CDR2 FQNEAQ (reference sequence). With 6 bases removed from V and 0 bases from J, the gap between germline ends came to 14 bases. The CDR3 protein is CASRQYRGVNTEAFF. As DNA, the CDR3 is TGTGCCAGCAGACAATACAGAGGCGTGAACACTGAAGCTTTCTTT.

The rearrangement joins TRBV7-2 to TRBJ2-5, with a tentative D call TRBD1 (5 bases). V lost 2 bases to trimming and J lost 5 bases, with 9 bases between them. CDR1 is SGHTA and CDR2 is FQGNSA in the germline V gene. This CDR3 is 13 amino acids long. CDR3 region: CASSLQGLETQYF. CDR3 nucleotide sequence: TGTGCCAGCAGCTTACAGGGTTTGGAGACCCAGTACTTC.

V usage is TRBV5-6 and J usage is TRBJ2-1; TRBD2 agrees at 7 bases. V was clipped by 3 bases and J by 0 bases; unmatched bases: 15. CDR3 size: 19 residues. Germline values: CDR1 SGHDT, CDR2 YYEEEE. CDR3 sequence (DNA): TGTGCCAGCAGCTCAACGGCATTAGGGACTATAAGCTCCTACAATGAGCAGTTCTTC. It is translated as CASSSTALGTISSYNEQFF.